Following are 15 T cell receptor beta chains from one sample sequenced in a study of cytomegalovirus exposure and HLA in healthy donors. Primers included in the PCR were 60 Vbeta and 13 Jbeta primers. The repertoire was sequenced with immunoSEQ multiplex PCR; TCRdb's copy has only in-frame clones and lacks some. The data hold about 180,000 clones, with approximately 79% observed a single time. Sequenced sample: PBMCs. Receptors were obtained from a woman in her thirties or forties in good health and CMV-seronegative.

This chain links TRBV2 with TRBJ1-2; D is possibly TRBD1 (6 bases). The CDR3 contains 14 residues. The germline gives CDR1 SNHLY, CDR2 FYNNEI. V dropped 5 bases and J dropped 7 bases, with 17 bases sitting between them. CDR3 in DNA: TGTGCCAGCAGTAACAAACAGGGAGGGAGTGGCTACACCTTC. This codes for CASSNKQGGSGYTF.

This clone showed up just a few times. The rearrangement uses TRBV30 and TRBJ1-1; 7 bases map to TRBD1. Germline values: CDR1 GTSNPN, CDR2 SVGIG (reference sequence). The CDR3 is 12 amino acids. The trim removed 5 bases at V and 1 base at J, leaving 1 base unmatched. Here the CDR3 reads CAWDRENTEAFF. The CDR3 DNA is TGTGCCTGGGACAGGGAGAACACTGAAGCTTTCTTT.

The chain couples TRBV6-5 to TRBJ2-3, with D maybe TRBD1 (6 bases). Germline V CDR1 and CDR2: MNHEY, SVGAGI. The CDR3 runs 13 residues. The V gene lost 5 bases and the J gene lost 4 bases, with 10 bases spanning the gap. DNA of the CDR3: TGTGCCAGCAGTAGGGACATCCCAGATACGCAGTATTTT. Amino acid sequence: CASSRDIPDTQYF.

V gene TRBV19 combines with J gene TRBJ2-6; D may be TRBD1 (7 bases). Germline V gene lookup returns CDR1 LNHDA and CDR2 SQIVND (reference sequence). This CDR3 has 16 amino acids. The V gene lost 6 bases and the J gene lost 2 bases, with 14 bases spanning the gap. This CDR3 is CASRPQGGAGANVLTF. In nucleotides, the CDR3 is TGTGCCAGTAGACCCCAGGGGGGCGCTGGGGCCAACGTCCTGACTTTC.

V usage is TRBV27 and J usage is TRBJ2-1, with 7 bases identical to TRBD1. The CDR3 runs 17 residues. V shed 3 bases, J shed 7 bases, and the junction held 15 bases outside the gene matches. Germline V gene data show CDR1 as MNHEY and CDR2 as SMNVEV (reference sequence). Written as DNA, the CDR3 is TGTGCCAGCAGTTTCCTCACCGGGACAGAGAGGAGGAATGAGCAGTTCTTC. Translation: CASSFLTGTERRNEQFF.

For this clone: Other DNA variants within this sample encode the same CDR3. The V and J genes are TRBV5-1 and TRBJ1-3; D is unclear. Germline CDR1 reads SGHRS; CDR2 reads YFSETQ. The germline V and J ends were trimmed by 0 bases and 4 bases, with 8 bases remaining between them. The CDR3 consists of 14 residues. Here the CDR3 reads CASSLAAGGNTIYF. In nucleotides, the CDR3 is TGCGCCAGCAGCTTGGCGGCGGGCGGAAACACCATATATTTT.

The V gene is TRBV5-1, the J gene TRBJ2-5; TRBD2 matches 8 bases. CDR3 length: 15 amino acids. V was pared by 5 bases and J by 4 bases, with 10 bases of the junction left unmatched. The germline V gene has CDR1 SGHRS and CDR2 YFSETQ. CDR3 sequence (DNA): TGCGCCAGCAGGCAGCAAAGCGGGGGTGGAGAGACCCAGTACTTC. Translation: CASRQQSGGGETQYF.

In this sample, this clone turned up a few times. The rearrangement joins TRBV29-1 to TRBJ2-2; D is uncertain. Germline CDR1 is SQVTM and CDR2 is ANQGSEA. Deletions cut 7 bases from V and 1 base from J, with 4 bases between. The CDR3 length is 11 residues. The CDR3 is CSGQNTGELFF. DNA for the CDR3: TGCAGCGGACAGAACACCGGGGAGCTGTTTTTT.

The V and J genes are TRBV7-2 and TRBJ2-3; 11 bases match TRBD2. The CDR3 has 16 residues. V lost 4 bases to trimming and J lost 4 bases; unmatched junction nucleotides: 7. The germline V gene encodes CDR1 SGHTA and CDR2 FQGNSA. The CDR3 nucleotides read TGTGCCAGCAGCTCGTTAGCGGGAGGGCCACCAGATACGCAGTATTTT. It encodes CASSSLAGGPPDTQYF.

V usage is TRBV18 and J usage is TRBJ2-1; D remains unclear. The CDR3 extends over 13 amino acids. The germline CDR1 and CDR2 sequences are KGHSH and LQKENI. V was pared by 4 bases and J by 7 bases, with 11 bases between. DNA of the CDR3: TGTGCCAGCTCACTGAGTCAGGATAATGAGCAGTTCTTC. Protein sequence: CASSLSQDNEQFF.

V and J are TRBV27 and TRBJ2-3, with 14 bases lining up with TRBD2. J gave up 3 bases and V 7 bases, and 9 bases lay outside the gene matches. The V gene's germline CDR1 is MNHEY and CDR2 SMNVEV (reference sequence). The CDR3 runs 17 residues. The CDR3 nucleotides are TGTGCCAGCAAGTTGCTAAGACTAGCGGGGGGGACAGATACGCAGTATTTT. Protein product: CASKLLRLAGGTDTQYF.

This chain joins TRBV4-1 and TRBJ2-3, with 10 nucleotides matching TRBD1. Germline values: CDR1 MGHRA, CDR2 YSYEKL. After removal of 1 base from V and 1 base from J, the junction contained 5 bases not matched to a gene. The CDR3 is 17 residues long. CDR3 loop: CASSQGQGAFRTDTQYF. The DNA of the CDR3 is TGCGCCAGCAGCCAAGGACAGGGGGCTTTTCGCACAGATACGCAGTATTTT.

The rearrangement joins TRBV7-9 to TRBJ2-7; possible D gene TRBD2, 5 bases. Germline CDR1 reads SEHNR; CDR2 reads FQNEAQ (reference sequence). CDR3 length: 12 residues. V was cut by 5 bases and J by 3 bases, with 8 bases left in between. CDR3 nucleotides: TGTGCCAGCAGCGAGGGCCTCTACGAGCAGTACTTC. This gives the protein CASSEGLYEQYF.

The genes are TRBV11-2 and TRBJ2-1; the D is unclear. CDR3 length: 12 amino acids. The germline V and J ends were trimmed by 2 bases and 7 bases, with 6 bases remaining between them. Germline CDR1 and CDR2: SGHAT and FQNNGV. As DNA, the CDR3 is TGTGCCAGCAGCTTATTACTAAATGAGCAGTTCTTC. Translating it yields CASSLLLNEQFF. Together with reference TRBV11-2 and TRBJ2-1, the CDR3 gives the full variable domain: EAGVAQSPRYKIIEKRQSVAFWCNPISGHATLYWYQQILGQGPKLLIQFQNNGVVDDSQLPKDRFSAERLKGVDSTLKIQPAKLEDSAVYLCASSLLLNEQFFGPGTRLTVL.

The chain joins TRBV28 to TRBJ1-2; D perhaps matches TRBD1 (6 bases). The CDR3 contains 13 residues. V lost 5 bases to trimming and J lost 6 bases, with 13 bases between them. CDR1 is MDHEN and CDR2 is SYDVKM in the germline V gene. The CDR3 here is CASSPQYRDGYTF. Here the CDR3 DNA reads TGTGCCAGCAGTCCCCAATACAGGGATGGCTACACCTTC.